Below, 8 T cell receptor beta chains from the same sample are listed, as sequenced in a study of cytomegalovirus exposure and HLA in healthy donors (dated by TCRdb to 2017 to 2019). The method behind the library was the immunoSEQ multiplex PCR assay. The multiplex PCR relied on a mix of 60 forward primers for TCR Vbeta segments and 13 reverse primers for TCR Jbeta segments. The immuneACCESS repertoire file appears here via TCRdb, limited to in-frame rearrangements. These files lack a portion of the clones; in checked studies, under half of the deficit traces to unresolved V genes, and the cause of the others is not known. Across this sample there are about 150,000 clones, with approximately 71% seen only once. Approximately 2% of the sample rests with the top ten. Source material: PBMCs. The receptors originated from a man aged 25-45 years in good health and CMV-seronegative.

The CDR3 nucleotides read TGTGCCAGCGTCGGGTGGGGGCTCTTTACTACAGGCAATGAGCAGTTCTTC. It specifies CASVGWGLFTTGNEQFF. The chain carries TRBV5-6 and TRBJ2-1, with D perhaps matching TRBD1 (6 bases). CDR3 size: 17 residues. Trimming shortened V by 7 bases and J by 6 bases, and 26 bases separated the two germline ends. CDR1 is SGHDT and CDR2 is YYEEEE in the germline V gene.

The CDR3 loop is CASSFGLAGAYEQFF. CDR3 DNA sequence: TGTGCCAGCAGCTTCGGACTAGCGGGAGCCTATGAGCAGTTCTTC. The chain is built from TRBV7-9 and TRBJ2-1; 13 nucleotides match TRBD2. The CDR3 is made up of 15 amino acids. V shed 3 bases and J 8 bases; nucleotides not matched to a gene: 4. Germline V lookup: CDR1 SEHNR, CDR2 FQNEAQ (reference sequence).

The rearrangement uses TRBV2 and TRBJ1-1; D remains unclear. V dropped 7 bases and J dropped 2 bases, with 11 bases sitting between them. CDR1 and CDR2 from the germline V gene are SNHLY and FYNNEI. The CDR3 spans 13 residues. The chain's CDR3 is CASNKQKNTEAFF. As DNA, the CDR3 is TGTGCCAGCAACAAACAGAAAAACACTGAAGCTTTCTTT.

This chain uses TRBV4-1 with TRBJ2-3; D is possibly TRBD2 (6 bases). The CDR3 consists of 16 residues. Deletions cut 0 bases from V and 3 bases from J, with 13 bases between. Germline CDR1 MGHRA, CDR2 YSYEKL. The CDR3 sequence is CASSQERGSGTDTQYF. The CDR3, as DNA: TGCGCCAGCAGCCAAGAACGTGGGAGCGGGACAGATACGCAGTATTTT.

CDR3: CASSEQLGEGYEQYF. CDR3 bases: TGTGCCAGCAGTGAACAGCTAGGGGAGGGATACGAGCAGTACTTC. This chain links TRBV25-1 with TRBJ2-7; TRBD2 matches at 7 bases. CDR1 and CDR2 from the germline V gene are MGHDK and SYGVNS. The length of the CDR3 is 15 residues. The V segment lost 2 bases and the J segment 4 bases; nucleotides outside the gene matches: 8.

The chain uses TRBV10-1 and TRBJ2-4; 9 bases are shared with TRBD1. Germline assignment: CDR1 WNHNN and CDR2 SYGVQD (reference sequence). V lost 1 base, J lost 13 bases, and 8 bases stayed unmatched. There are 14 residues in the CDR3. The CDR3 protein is CASSEFGAGQGQYF. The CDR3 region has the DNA TGCGCCAGCAGTGAGTTCGGAGCAGGACAGGGGCAGTACTTC.

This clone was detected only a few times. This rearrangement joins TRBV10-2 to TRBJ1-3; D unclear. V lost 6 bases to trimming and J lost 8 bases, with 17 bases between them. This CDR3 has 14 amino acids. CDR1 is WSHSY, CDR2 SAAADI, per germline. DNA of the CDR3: TGCGCCAGCAGACCGCCACGCCTAGCGGACACCATATATTTT. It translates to CASRPPRLADTIYF.

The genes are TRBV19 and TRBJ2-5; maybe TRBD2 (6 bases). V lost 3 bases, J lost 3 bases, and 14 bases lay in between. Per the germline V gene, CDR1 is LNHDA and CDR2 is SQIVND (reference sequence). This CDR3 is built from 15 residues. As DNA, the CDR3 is TGTGCCAGTAGTATGCCGTCGGGGGTGGAAGAGACCCAGTACTTC. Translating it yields CASSMPSGVEETQYF. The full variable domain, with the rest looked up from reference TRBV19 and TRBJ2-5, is DGGITQSPKYLFRKEGQNVTLSCEQNLNHDAMYWYRQDPGQGLRLIYYSQIVNDFQKGDIAEGYSVSREKKESFPLTVTSAQKNPTAFYLCASSMPSGVEETQYFGPGTRLLVL.